This passage covers 32 T cell receptor beta chains from one sample sequenced in a study of blood T cells in healthy people across ages. A second roughly 6 to 12 cycle PCR used barcoded and J-beta primers. Via MiXCR, TCRdb re-called the 5' RACE reads, giving one row per CDR3 protein. The table lists 250,000 to 300,000 distinct CDR3 sequences, less than 30% of them singletons. The sequencing input was blood. All receptors derive from a woman aged 70-85 years in good health.

This clonotype was observed once. V usage is TRBV5-1 and J usage is TRBJ1-6, with a possible D match to TRBD1 (5 bases). From germline, CDR1 is SGHRS and CDR2 YFSETQ. This CDR3 region has 14 residues. Trimming took off 2 bases at V and 7 bases at J, with 10 bases between the two ends. The CDR3 DNA sequence: TGCGCCAGCAGCTTCGGAGGGGAGAATTCACCCCTCCACTTT. Its translation: CASSFGGENSPLHF.

This clonotype was seen a handful of times. The chain is built from TRBV18 and TRBJ2-5; weak D call: TRBD1 (6 bases). Trimming stripped 5 bases from V and 5 bases from J, with 12 bases between. Germline CDR1 and CDR2: KGHSH and LQKENI. The CDR3 contains 13 residues. CDR3 in DNA: TGTGCCAGCTCAACAGGGCTCAGGGAGACCCAGTACTTC. It encodes CASSTGLRETQYF. The full variable domain, with the rest looked up from reference TRBV18 and TRBJ2-5, is NAGVMQNPRHLVRRRGQEARLRCSPMKGHSHVYWYRQLPEEGLKFMVYLQKENIIDESGMPKERFSAEFPKEGPSILRIQQVVRGDSAAYFCASSTGLRETQYFGPGTRLLVL.

The chain links TRBV7-8 to TRBJ1-1, with no clear D. Germline V lookup: CDR1 SGHVS, CDR2 FQNEAQ. The CDR3 contains 15 residues. V was pared by 1 base and J by 2 bases, with 11 bases between. The CDR3, as DNA: TGTGCCAGCAGCTTAGATGGGCGGCTAAACACTGAAGCTTTCTTT. Translated: CASSLDGRLNTEAFF.

The chain combines TRBV3-1 with TRBJ2-7; TRBD2 matches 12 bases. Germline V gene data show CDR1 as LGHDT and CDR2 as YNNKEL (reference sequence). This CDR3 spans 15 amino acids. With 7 bases clipped from V and 3 bases from J, the junction kept 7 bases outside the gene matches. The CDR3 DNA reads as TGTGCCAGCACTAGCGGGAGGGCCCCAATCTACGAGCAGTACTTC. This gives the protein CASTSGRAPIYEQYF.

Comments on this clonotype: One end of the junction varies from germline; a read error may be responsible. This chain uses TRBV7-7 with TRBJ2-3; 9 bases match TRBD2. The CDR3 is 15 amino acids. Per germline, CDR1 SSHAT and CDR2 FNYEAQ (reference sequence). This CDR3 is CASSLAGTSMDTQYF. CDR3 nucleotide sequence: TGTGCTAGCAGCTTAGCCGGGACTAGCATGGATACGCAGTATTTT.

This chain links TRBV12-3 or TRBV12-4 with TRBJ1-2; D is unresolved. Trimming cost V 6 bases and J 9 bases, with 20 bases left between them. The CDR3 sequence is 14 residues long. The CDR3: CASSLKGPIRSYTF. The CDR3 nucleotides read TGTGCCAGCAGCCTAAAGGGCCCCATCAGGAGCTACACCTTC.

This clonotype was seen a handful of times. J is TRBJ1-5 and V is TRBV12-3 or TRBV12-4; D gene unclear. V lost 5 bases and J 11 bases, leaving 16 bases between the germline ends. The CDR3 spans 13 residues. Here the CDR3 reads CASSPNLDVTQHF. The CDR3 region has the DNA TGTGCCAGCAGTCCCAACCTGGACGTAACCCAGCATTTT.

This clonotype turned up a few times. This rearrangement joins TRBV28 to TRBJ1-4, with D perhaps TRBD1 (6 bases). CDR1 is MDHEN, CDR2 SYDVKM, per germline. This CDR3 comprises 14 residues. With 5 bases removed from V and 8 bases from J, the gap between germline ends came to 15 bases. Here the CDR3 reads CASSAAGVEEKLFF. CDR3 DNA sequence: TGTGCCAGCAGTGCGGCAGGGGTAGAGGAAAAACTGTTTTTT.

This clonotype was found a few times. This sequence joins TRBV29-1 and TRBJ2-5; no reliable D call. V dropped 4 bases and J dropped 4 bases, with 13 bases sitting between them. Germline V gene lookup returns CDR1 SQVTM and CDR2 ANQGSEA. This CDR3 region has 13 residues. CDR3 in DNA: TGCAGCGTTGTGGCGGATCGTTTAGAGACCCAGTACTTC. Protein: CSVVADRLETQYF.

V usage is TRBV12-3 or TRBV12-4 and J usage is TRBJ1-2; D remains ambiguous. Trimming took off 4 bases at V and 4 bases at J, with 13 bases between the two ends. This CDR3 spans 14 amino acids. The CDR3 loop is CASSYTAEFYGYTF. The CDR3, as DNA: TGTGCCAGCAGTTATACGGCAGAATTCTATGGCTACACCTTC.

This clonotype has just a few counts. The chain joins TRBV9 to TRBJ2-5; 10 bases match TRBD2. The DNA end favors TRBJ2-1, so the J call may be wrong. The germline V gene has CDR1 SGDLS and CDR2 YYNGEE. The CDR3 sequence is 15 residues long. The CDR3 bases are TGTGCCAGCAGCCCTCTACAGCGGGAGGGCCCCGAGCAGTTCTTC. Its protein is CASSPLQREGPEQFF.

This clonotype has more than one count but fewer than ten. The V and J genes are TRBV20-1 and TRBJ2-7; no reliable D call. Germline lookup yields CDR1 DFQATT and CDR2 SNEGSKA (reference sequence). CDR3 length: 13 amino acids. Trimming left V 1 base short and J 3 bases short, with 10 bases between. DNA of the CDR3: TGCAGTGCTAGAGGCGTGGACGGCTACGAGCAGTACTTC. This translates into CSARGVDGYEQYF.

This clonotype was seen a handful of times. This chain links TRBV9 with TRBJ2-5; 7 bases line up with TRBD2. The J call may be in error: the DNA end matches TRBJ2-1 better. The germline V gene encodes CDR1 SGDLS and CDR2 YYNGEE. This CDR3 is built from 19 residues. CDR3 coding DNA: TGTGCCAGCAGCGTAGGGTCTACCCCTGGGGGAGGGCCCTACAATGAGCAGTTCTTC. Translation: CASSVGSTPGGGPYNEQFF.

This clonotype came up a few times. The V call is TRBV7-8, the J call TRBJ1-2; the D gene is possibly TRBD1 (6 bases). The CDR3 has 15 amino acids. CDR1 and CDR2 (germline): SGHVS, FQNEAQ. Trimming shortened V by 5 bases and J by 1 base, and 14 bases separated the two germline ends. In nucleotides, the CDR3 is TGTGCCAGCAGCCCCGGACAGCCGCTTAACTATGGCTACACCTTC. Its protein product is CASSPGQPLNYGYTF.

The chain couples TRBV4-2 to TRBJ2-3; a weak D match, TRBD1 (5 bases). In germline, CDR1 is LGHNA, CDR2 YNFKEQ. This CDR3 comprises 16 residues. Trimming stripped 0 bases from V and 5 bases from J, with 15 bases between. For the CDR3, the DNA is TGTGCCAGCAGCCAAGAGGGGCCGCGGATGATAGATACGCAGTATTTT. This encodes CASSQEGPRMIDTQYF.

This clonotype came up a few times. The V and J genes are TRBV20-1 and TRBJ2-7, with a weak D call TRBD2 (6 bases). This CDR3 has 16 residues. V shed 0 bases and J shed 1 base, with 16 bases lying between them. Germline loops: CDR1 DFQATT, CDR2 SNEGSKA (reference sequence). This CDR3 reads CSAREGEASVSYEQYF. CDR3 nucleotides: TGCAGTGCTAGAGAGGGGGAGGCTAGCGTTTCCTACGAGCAGTACTTC.

The CDR3 is CASSFPQGTIYF. The CDR3 DNA reads as TGTGCCAGCAGCTTCCCCCAGGGCACCATATATTTT. This rearrangement joins TRBV7-9 to TRBJ1-3; a possible D gene is TRBD1 (5 bases). Germline loops: CDR1 SEHNR, CDR2 FQNEAQ (reference sequence). The V and J ends lost 3 bases and 9 bases respectively, with 9 bases between them. The CDR3 is 12 residues long.

V is TRBV20-1 and J is TRBJ2-1; tentatively, D is TRBD1 or TRBD2 (5 bases each). The J call may be in error: the DNA end matches TRBJ2-5 better. The CDR3 extends over 14 amino acids. Germline V lookup: CDR1 DFQATT, CDR2 SNEGSKA (reference sequence). The CDR3 DNA follows: TGCAGTGCTAGAGCCCCCCGGGGCGAAGAGACCCAGTACTTC. Translation: CSARAPRGEETQYF.

The genes are TRBV29-1 and TRBJ1-1; tentative D call: TRBD1 (5 bases). CDR1 and CDR2 from the germline V gene are SQVTM and ANQGSEA. The V end was cut by 7 bases, the J end by 8 bases, with 17 bases between. The CDR3 length is 12 residues. CDR3 DNA sequence: TGCAGCGGCGAGGGGTTGAACAGGGAAGCTTTCTTT. It is translated as CSGEGLNREAFF.

The V gene is TRBV27, the J gene TRBJ2-1, with D unresolved. Trimming left V 2 bases short and J 0 bases short, with 8 bases between. The CDR3 has 15 amino acids. Germline CDR1 MNHEY, CDR2 SMNVEV (reference sequence). Here the CDR3 reads CASSLGVNSYNEQFF. For the CDR3, the DNA is TGTGCCAGCAGTTTAGGGGTCAACTCCTACAATGAGCAGTTCTTC.

This clonotype showed up just a few times. This sequence joins TRBV27 and TRBJ2-1, with 13 positions matching TRBD2. The trim removed 6 bases at V and 7 bases at J, leaving 6 bases unmatched. Germline V lookup: CDR1 MNHEY, CDR2 SMNVEV (reference sequence). The CDR3 extends over 15 amino acids. The CDR3 reads CASSETSGRANEQFF. CDR3 nucleotides: TGTGCCAGCAGCGAAACTAGCGGGAGGGCAAATGAGCAGTTCTTC.

This rearrangement joins TRBV14 to TRBJ1-1; D is unclear. Trimming cost V 1 base and J 8 bases, with 17 bases left between them. The length of the CDR3 is 15 residues. In germline, CDR1 is SGHDN, CDR2 FVKESK. CDR3 amino acids: CASSQARVLRLEAFF. For the CDR3, the DNA is TGTGCCAGCAGCCAAGCTCGGGTACTTCGGTTGGAAGCTTTCTTT.

Many counts were recorded for this clonotype. The chain links TRBV12-3 or TRBV12-4 to TRBJ2-5, with TRBD1 identical over 8 bases. The end of the DNA aligns better with TRBJ2-1, so the J call may be wrong. The length of the CDR3 is 15 residues. CDR3 nucleotide sequence: TGTGCCAGCAGTCCTCTGACAGGGGCCGACAATGAGCAGTTCTTC. It codes for CASSPLTGADNEQFF.

This clonotype was detected only a few times. V is TRBV7-2 and J is TRBJ2-1, with 11 bases aligning to TRBD2. The junction had 8 bases not matched to a gene; V was cut back by 3 bases and J by 10 bases. From germline, CDR1 is SGHTA and CDR2 FQGNSA. CDR3 length equals 15 residues. The CDR3 nucleotides are TGTGCCAGCAGCTTCGGGCTAGCGGGAGGTCGCGAGCAGTTCTTC. Its protein product is CASSFGLAGGREQFF.

A note on this clonotype: An end of the junction differs from the germline gene, which may be a read error. This chain connects TRBV20-1 to TRBJ2-5, with D tentatively TRBD2 (6 bases). The CDR3 length is 14 residues. The V gene's germline CDR1 is DFQATT and CDR2 SNEGSKA (reference sequence). This chain's CDR3 is CSARGRDLQEIQYF. For the CDR3, the DNA is TGCAGTGCTAGAGGACGGGACTTACAAGAGATCCAGTACTTC.

The chain has TRBV20-1 and TRBJ1-1; perhaps TRBD1 as D (6 bases). V dropped 6 bases and J dropped 1 base, with 18 bases sitting between them. The CDR3 spans 15 residues. Looked up from germline, CDR1 is DFQATT and CDR2 is SNEGSKA (reference sequence). The CDR3 loop reads CSADHAGTKNTEAFF. The CDR3 DNA reads as TGCAGTGCAGACCACGCCGGGACAAAGAACACTGAAGCTTTCTTT.

The chain links TRBV20-1 to TRBJ2-7; 7 nucleotides line up with TRBD1. V shed 6 bases and J 2 bases; nucleotides not matched to a gene: 4. The length of the CDR3 is 12 residues. Germline V CDR1 and CDR2: DFQATT, SNEGSKA (reference sequence). The CDR3, as DNA: TGCAGTGCCTGGACAGGAGCCTACGAGCAGTACTTC. As protein: CSAWTGAYEQYF.

This clonotype was seen only a few times. The rearrangement links TRBV5-1 to TRBJ1-4; 8 nucleotides align to TRBD1. CDR3 length: 15 amino acids. V lost 0 bases, J lost 2 bases, and 0 bases stayed unmatched. Germline CDR1 reads SGHRS; CDR2 reads YFSETQ. CDR3 bases: TGCGCCAGCAGCTTGGACAGGGGGACTAATGAAAAACTGTTTTTT. This encodes CASSLDRGTNEKLFF. The full variable domain, in which reference TRBV5-1 and TRBJ1-4 provide the parts outside the CDR3, is KAGVTQTPRYLIKTRGQQVTLSCSPISGHRSVSWYQQTPGQGLQFLFEYFSETQRNKGNFPGRFSGRQFSNSRSEMNVSTLELGDSALYLCASSLDRGTNEKLFFGSGTQLSVL.

The sample holds many counts of this clonotype. V gene TRBV24-1 combines with J gene TRBJ1-2, with D unclear. V lost 5 bases, J lost 7 bases, and 16 bases lay in between. This CDR3 comprises 14 residues. Germline-derived CDR1 and CDR2 are KGHDR and SFDVKD. The CDR3 sequence is CATSAPGRVGGYTF. CDR3 nucleotides: TGTGCCACCAGTGCGCCCGGGCGAGTGGGTGGCTACACCTTC.

The chain couples TRBV6-5 to TRBJ2-1, with D possibly TRBD2 on 5 matching bases. This CDR3 region has 16 residues. In germline, CDR1 is MNHEY, CDR2 SVGAGI. V gave up 2 bases and J gave up 5 bases, with 16 bases separating them. The CDR3 DNA is TGTGCCAGCAGTTACGATGGGAGAACTAGGAACAATGAGCAGTTCTTC. Translating gives CASSYDGRTRNNEQFF.

The V gene is TRBV12-5, the J gene TRBJ1-1; tentative D call: TRBD1 (6 bases). V lost 5 bases and J lost 0, with 10 bases in between. CDR3 length: 14 amino acids. The germline gives CDR1 LGHNT, CDR2 FRNRAP. The DNA for the CDR3 is TGTGCTAGTGGTATCGACAGGATGAACACTGAAGCTTTCTTT. This codes for CASGIDRMNTEAFF.

This clonotype was seen more than once but under ten times. The chain carries TRBV5-6 and TRBJ1-6; 7 bases line up with TRBD1. In germline, CDR1 is SGHDT, CDR2 YYEEEE. The J segment lost 11 bases and the V segment lost 4 bases, leaving 6 bases of the junction unmatched. This CDR3 contains 13 residues. The CDR3 protein is CASSRDRDPPLHF. As DNA, the CDR3 is TGTGCCAGCAGCAGAGACAGGGATCCACCCCTCCACTTT.